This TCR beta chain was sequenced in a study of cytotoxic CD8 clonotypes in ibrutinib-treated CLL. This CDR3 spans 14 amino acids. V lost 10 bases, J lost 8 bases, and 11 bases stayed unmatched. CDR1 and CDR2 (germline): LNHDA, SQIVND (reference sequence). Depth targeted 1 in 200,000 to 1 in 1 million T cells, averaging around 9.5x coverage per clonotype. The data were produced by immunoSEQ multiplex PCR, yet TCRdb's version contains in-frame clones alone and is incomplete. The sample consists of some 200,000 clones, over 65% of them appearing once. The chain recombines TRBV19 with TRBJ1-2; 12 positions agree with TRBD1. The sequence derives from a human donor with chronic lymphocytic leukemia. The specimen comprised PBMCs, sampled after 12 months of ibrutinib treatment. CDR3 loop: CAISTPGTGGGYTF. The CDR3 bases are TGTGCCATTTCCACTCCGGGGACAGGGGGCGGCTACACCTTC.